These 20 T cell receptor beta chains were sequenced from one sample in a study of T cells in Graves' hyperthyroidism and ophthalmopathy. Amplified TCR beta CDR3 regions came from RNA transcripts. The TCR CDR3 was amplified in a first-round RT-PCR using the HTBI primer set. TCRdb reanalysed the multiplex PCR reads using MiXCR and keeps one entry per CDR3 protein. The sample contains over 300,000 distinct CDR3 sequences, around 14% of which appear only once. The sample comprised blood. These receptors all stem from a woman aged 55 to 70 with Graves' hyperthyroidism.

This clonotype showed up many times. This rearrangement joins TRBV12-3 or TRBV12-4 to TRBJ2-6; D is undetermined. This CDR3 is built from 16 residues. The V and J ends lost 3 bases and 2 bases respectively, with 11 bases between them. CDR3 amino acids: CASSFTWGAGANVLTF. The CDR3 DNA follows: TGTGCCAGCAGTTTTACCTGGGGTGCTGGGGCCAACGTCCTGACTTTC.

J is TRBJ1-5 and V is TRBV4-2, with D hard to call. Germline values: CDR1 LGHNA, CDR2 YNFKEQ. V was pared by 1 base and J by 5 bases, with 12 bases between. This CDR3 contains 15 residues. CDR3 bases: TGTGCCAGCAGCCAAGGCTGGCTGGGTGATCAGCCCCAGCATTTT. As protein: CASSQGWLGDQPQHF.

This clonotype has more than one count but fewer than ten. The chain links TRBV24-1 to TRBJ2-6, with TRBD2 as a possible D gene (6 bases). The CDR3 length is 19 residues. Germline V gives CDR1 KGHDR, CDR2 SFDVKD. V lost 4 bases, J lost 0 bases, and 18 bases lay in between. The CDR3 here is CATSDNKRTGSSGANVLTF. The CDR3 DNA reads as TGTGCCACCAGTGACAACAAACGGACCGGGAGCTCTGGGGCCAACGTCCTGACTTTC.

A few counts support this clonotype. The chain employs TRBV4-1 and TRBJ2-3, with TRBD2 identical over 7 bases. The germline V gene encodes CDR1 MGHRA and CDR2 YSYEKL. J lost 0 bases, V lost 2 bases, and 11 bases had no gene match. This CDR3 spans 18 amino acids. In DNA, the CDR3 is TGCGCCAGCAGCCAACCCCCAGCTAGCGGTACTAGCACAGATACGCAGTATTTT. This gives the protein CASSQPPASGTSTDTQYF.

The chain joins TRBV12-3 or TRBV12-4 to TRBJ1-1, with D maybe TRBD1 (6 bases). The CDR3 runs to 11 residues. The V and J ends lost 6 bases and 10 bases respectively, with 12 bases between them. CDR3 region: CASRATGPAFF. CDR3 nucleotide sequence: TGTGCCAGCAGAGCCACAGGGCCAGCTTTCTTT.

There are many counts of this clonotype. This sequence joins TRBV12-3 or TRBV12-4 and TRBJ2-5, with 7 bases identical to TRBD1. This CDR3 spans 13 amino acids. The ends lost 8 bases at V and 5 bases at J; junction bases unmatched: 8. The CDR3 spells CASLKGAEETQYF. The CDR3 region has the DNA TGTGCCAGCCTGAAGGGGGCTGAGGAGACCCAGTACTTC.

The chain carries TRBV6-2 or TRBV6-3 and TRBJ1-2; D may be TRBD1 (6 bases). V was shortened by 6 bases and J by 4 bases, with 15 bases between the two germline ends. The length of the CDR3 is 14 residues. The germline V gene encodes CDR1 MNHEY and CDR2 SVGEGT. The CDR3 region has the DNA TGTGCCAGCAGACGAGCCAGGGGTAGCTATGGCTACACCTTC. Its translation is CASRRARGSYGYTF.

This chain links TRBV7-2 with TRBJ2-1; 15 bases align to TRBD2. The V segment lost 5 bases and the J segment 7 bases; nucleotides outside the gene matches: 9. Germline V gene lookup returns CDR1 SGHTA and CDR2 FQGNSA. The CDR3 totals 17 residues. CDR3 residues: CASSVGLAGGPRNEQFF. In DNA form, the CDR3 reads TGTGCCAGCAGCGTAGGACTAGCGGGAGGGCCGAGGAATGAGCAGTTCTTC.

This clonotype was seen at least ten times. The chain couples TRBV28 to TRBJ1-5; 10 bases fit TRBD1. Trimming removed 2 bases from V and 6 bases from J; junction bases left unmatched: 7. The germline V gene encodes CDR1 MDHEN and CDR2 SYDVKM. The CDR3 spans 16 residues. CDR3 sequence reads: CASSLGTGVVGQPQHF. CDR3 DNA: TGTGCCAGCAGTTTAGGGACAGGGGTGGTAGGTCAGCCCCAGCATTTT.

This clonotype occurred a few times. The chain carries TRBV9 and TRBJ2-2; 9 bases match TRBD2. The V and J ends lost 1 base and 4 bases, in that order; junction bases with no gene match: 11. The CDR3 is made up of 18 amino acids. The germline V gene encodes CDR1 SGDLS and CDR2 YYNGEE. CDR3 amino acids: CASSVQPLLAGSTGELFF. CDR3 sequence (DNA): TGTGCCAGCAGCGTACAGCCCTTACTAGCGGGTAGCACCGGGGAGCTGTTTTTT.

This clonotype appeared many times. CDR3 coding DNA: TGTGCCAGCAGCCGCGTCACTGAAGCTTTCTTT. Translating gives CASSRVTEAFF. The chain recombines TRBV11-1 with TRBJ1-1; the D is unclear. V was shortened by 5 bases and J by 4 bases, with 5 bases between the two germline ends. The germline V gene has CDR1 SGHAT and CDR2 FQDESV (reference sequence). The CDR3 spans 11 residues. The whole variable domain, remainder taken from reference TRBV11-1 and TRBJ1-1, is EAEVAQSPRYKITEKSQAVAFWCDPISGHATLYWYRQILGQGPELLVQFQDESVVDDSQLPKDRFSAERLKGVDSTLKIQPAELGDSAMYLCASSRVTEAFFGQGTRLTVV.

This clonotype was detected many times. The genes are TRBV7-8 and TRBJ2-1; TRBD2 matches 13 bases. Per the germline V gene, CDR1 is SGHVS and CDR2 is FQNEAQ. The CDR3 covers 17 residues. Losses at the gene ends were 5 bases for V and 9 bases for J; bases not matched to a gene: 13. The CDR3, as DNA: TGTGCCAGCAGCATAGACCTCACTAGCGGGAGGGCCGGTGAGCAGTTCTTC. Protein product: CASSIDLTSGRAGEQFF.

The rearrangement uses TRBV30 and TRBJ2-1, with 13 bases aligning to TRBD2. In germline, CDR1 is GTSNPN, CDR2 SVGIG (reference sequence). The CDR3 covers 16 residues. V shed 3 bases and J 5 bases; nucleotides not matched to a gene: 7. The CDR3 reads CAWRRLGTSGDNEQFF. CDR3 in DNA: TGTGCCTGGAGACGACTAGGGACTAGCGGGGACAATGAGCAGTTCTTC.

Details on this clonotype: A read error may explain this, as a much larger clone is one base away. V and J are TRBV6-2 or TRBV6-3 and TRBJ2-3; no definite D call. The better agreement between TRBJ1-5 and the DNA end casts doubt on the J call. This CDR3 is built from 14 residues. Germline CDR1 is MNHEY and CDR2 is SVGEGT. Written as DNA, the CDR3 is TGTGCCAGCAGACCCCTTCTAGCCACAGATACGCAGCATTTT. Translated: CASRPLLATDTQHF.

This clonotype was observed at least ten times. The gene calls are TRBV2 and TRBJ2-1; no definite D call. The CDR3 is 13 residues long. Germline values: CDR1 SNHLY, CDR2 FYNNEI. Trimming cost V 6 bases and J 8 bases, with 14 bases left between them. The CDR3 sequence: CASRRHLVDEQFF. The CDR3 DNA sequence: TGTGCCAGCAGGCGACATCTCGTCGATGAGCAGTTCTTC. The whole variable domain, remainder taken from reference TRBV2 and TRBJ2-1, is EPEVTQTPSHQVTQMGQEVILRCVPISNHLYFYWYRQILGQKVEFLVSFYNNEISEKSEIFDDQFSVERPDGSNFTLKIRSTKLEDSAMYFCASRRHLVDEQFFGPGTRLTVL.

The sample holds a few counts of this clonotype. Here the CDR3 reads CASGAPGHFSEQYF. As DNA, the CDR3 is TGTGCCAGTGGAGCCCCCGGACACTTCTCGGAGCAGTACTTC. The chain uses TRBV27 and TRBJ2-7; D is possibly TRBD1 (5 bases). Between the trimmed V and J ends, which lost 9 bases and 7 bases, there was a span of 22 bases. This CDR3 contains 14 residues. Germline CDR1 MNHEY, CDR2 SMNVEV (reference sequence).

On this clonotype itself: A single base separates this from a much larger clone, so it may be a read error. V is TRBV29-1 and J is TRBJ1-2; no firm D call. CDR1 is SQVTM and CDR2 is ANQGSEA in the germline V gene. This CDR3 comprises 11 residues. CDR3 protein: CGAIGGVGYTF. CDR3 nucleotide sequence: TGCGGCGCCATAGGCGGGGTTGGCTACACCTTC.

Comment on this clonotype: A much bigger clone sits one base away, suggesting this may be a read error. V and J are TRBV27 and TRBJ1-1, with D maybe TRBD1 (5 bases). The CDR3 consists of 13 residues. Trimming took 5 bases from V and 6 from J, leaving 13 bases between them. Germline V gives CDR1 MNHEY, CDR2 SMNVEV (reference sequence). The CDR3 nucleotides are TGTGCCAGCAGTCCCCCCCAGGGACCTGAAGCTTTCTTT. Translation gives CASSPPQGPEAFF.

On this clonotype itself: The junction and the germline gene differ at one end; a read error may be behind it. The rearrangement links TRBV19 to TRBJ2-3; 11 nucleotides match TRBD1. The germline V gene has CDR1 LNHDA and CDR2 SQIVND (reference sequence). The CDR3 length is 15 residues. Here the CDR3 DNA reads TGTGCCAGTAGACCACGGACAGGGGGCACGGATACGCAGTATTTT. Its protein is CASRPRTGGTDTQYF.

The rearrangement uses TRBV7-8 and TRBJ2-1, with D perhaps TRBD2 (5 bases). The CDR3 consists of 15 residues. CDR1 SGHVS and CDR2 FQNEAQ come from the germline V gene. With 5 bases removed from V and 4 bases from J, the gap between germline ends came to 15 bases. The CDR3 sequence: CASSQAGGPYNEQFF. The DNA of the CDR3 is TGTGCCAGCAGCCAAGCTGGCGGGCCATACAATGAGCAGTTCTTC.